This T cell receptor (beta chain) was recovered during a study of blood T cell repertoires in COVID-19. Across the whole study: The samples span acute and convalescent COVID-19 from the United States, Italy and Spain. PBMCs, B-cell-depleted T cells, or T cells were the source of the cDNA or gDNA that made up the material.

This clone was seen only a few times. Germline assignment: CDR1 GTSNPN and CDR2 SVGIG (reference sequence). Trimming removed 2 bases from V and 1 base from J, with 20 bases in between. CDR3 length equals 17 residues. In the authors' workflow: Estimates of nucleated cell counts were drawn from the amplification of reference gene primers. Only in-frame clones appear in the TCRdb table, and some are missing; sequencing was by immunoSEQ multiplex PCR. That table is the source of V, J and clone size, and D and trimming were worked out from the DNA. This sample has roughly 150,000 clones; around 82% occur once, and the top ten carry approximately 18%.

V gene TRBV30 combines with J gene TRBJ2-5; D is possibly TRBD2 (6 bases). The receptor was derived from a woman aged 70-85 years who had recovered from COVID-19. Sequenced sample: peripheral blood. CDR3 sequence reads: CAWSPPLGWGVQETQYF. For the CDR3, the DNA is TGTGCCTGGAGTCCCCCCTTGGGCTGGGGGGTCCAAGAGACCCAGTACTTC. Based on the CDR3 plus reference TRBV30 and TRBJ2-5, the full variable domain is SQTIHQWPATLVQPVGSPLSLECTVEGTSNPNLYWYRQAAGRGLQLLFYSVGIGQISSEVPQNLSASRPQDRQFILSSKKLLLSDSGFYLCAWSPPLGWGVQETQYFGPGTRLLVL.